The text below deals with one TCR beta chain. The antigen remains unidentified. This record belongs to a study of identical twins. The V end was cut by 1 base, the J end by 5 bases, with 7 bases between. Germline V gene lookup returns CDR1 SGHRS and CDR2 YFSETQ. CDR3 length equals 13 residues. Unique molecular identifiers were present on the cDNA, which also gained a universal primer site by template switching. TCRdb reprocessed the 5' RACE reads via MiXCR and lists one record per CDR3 protein. The table includes around 1.7 million distinct CDR3 sequences, under 35% detected once. Study-level points and caveats: Whereas memory repertoires showed no such difference, abundant cord blood beta clonotypes carried fewer insertions. Within monozygotic twins, out-of-frame TCR alpha sharing was underestimated by the models. Invariant MAIT and iNKT cells could partly confound zero-insertion analyses.

This TCR was sampled from a newborn girl in good health. Input material: cord blood. The V call is TRBV5-1, the J call TRBJ1-5; D is unresolved. CDR3 bases: TGCGCCAGCAGCTTGTTCAGTGATCAGCCCCAGCATTTT. Encoded protein: CASSLFSDQPQHF.